The 26 T cell receptor beta chains reported below all come from one sample, sequenced in a study of blood T cell repertoires in COVID-19. The assay was immunoSEQ multiplex PCR, and TCRdb's table has in-frame clones only and misses some. The table has 150,000 to 200,000 clones, more than 90% seen once. Source material: peripheral blood. Receptors were obtained from a man aged 55 to 69 with active or convalescent COVID-19.

This chain connects TRBV19 to TRBJ1-1, with 7 bases lining up with TRBD1. Germline-derived CDR1 and CDR2 are LNHDA and SQIVND (reference sequence). CDR3 length equals 15 residues. The V and J ends lost 2 bases and 1 base, in that order; junction bases with no gene match: 4. The CDR3 DNA follows: TGTGCCAGTAGTATACAGGGGGTTCCGAACACTGAAGCTTTCTTT. Its protein is CASSIQGVPNTEAFF.

This chain links TRBV2 with TRBJ1-1; TRBD1 aligns across 9 bases. The germline gives CDR1 SNHLY, CDR2 FYNNEI. There are 16 residues in the CDR3. V gave up 5 bases and J gave up 1 base; unmatched junction bases: 8. Written as DNA, the CDR3 is TGTGCCAGCAGTTTAAACACAGGGGGCCGGAACACTGAAGCTTTCTTT. Translation: CASSLNTGGRNTEAFF.

The chain has TRBV10-3 and TRBJ1-5, with 7 nucleotides matching TRBD1. Germline-derived CDR1 and CDR2 are ENHRY and SYGVKD. V lost 6 bases, J lost 6 bases, and 8 bases stayed unmatched. The CDR3 is made up of 14 amino acids. The CDR3 loop reads CAIRPDREGQPQHF. CDR3 coding DNA: TGTGCCATCAGACCCGACAGGGAAGGTCAGCCCCAGCATTTT.

Only one count was recorded for this clone. The V and J genes are TRBV2 and TRBJ2-3, with 8 bases identical to TRBD2. The CDR3 consists of 14 residues. V trimming: 11 bases; J trimming: 1 base; junction bases outside the gene matches: 8. Looked up from germline, CDR1 is SNHLY and CDR2 is FYNNEI. CDR3 amino acids: CAPSQTSGTDTQYF. DNA for the CDR3: TGTGCCCCTTCCCAGACTAGCGGCACAGATACGCAGTATTTT.

V and J are TRBV6-4 and TRBJ2-3; 8 bases fit TRBD2. Germline lookup yields CDR1 MRHNA and CDR2 SNTAGT. The CDR3 extends over 15 amino acids. The V gene end was trimmed by 3 bases and the J gene end by 0 bases; junction bases not matched to a gene: 2. For the CDR3, the DNA is TGTGCCAGCAGTGAGGCTAGCGGGAGCACAGATACGCAGTATTTT. Protein: CASSEASGSTDTQYF.

The chain joins TRBV28 to TRBJ1-2, with 9 positions matching TRBD1. CDR1 and CDR2 (germline): MDHEN, SYDVKM. Trimming cost V 5 bases and J 1 base; bases outside gene matches: 5. The CDR3 contains 15 residues. CDR3 coding DNA: TGTGCCAGCAGTATTCCGGGACAGGGTAACTATGGCTACACCTTC. Residues: CASSIPGQGNYGYTF.

The V and J genes are TRBV9 and TRBJ2-6; D gene unclear. Trimming cost V 0 bases and J 2 bases, with 6 bases left between them. The CDR3 length is 15 residues. The germline V gene has CDR1 SGDLS and CDR2 YYNGEE. The CDR3 nucleotides are TGTGCCAGCAGCGTAGAACATCCTGGGGCCAACGTCCTGACTTTC. Its translation: CASSVEHPGANVLTF.

The CDR3 nucleotides read TGTGCCAGCAGCACCTTAGAGACAGATAACAATCAGCCCCAGCATTTT. Its protein is CASSTLETDNNQPQHF. The V gene is TRBV21-1, the J gene TRBJ1-5; the table calls TRBD1, which could not be checked here. TRBV21-1 is listed as a pseudogene. The CDR3 runs 16 residues.

The chain combines TRBV29-1 with TRBJ1-6; D might be TRBD1 (6 bases). Germline V gives CDR1 SQVTM, CDR2 ANQGSEA. V lost 4 bases, J lost 7 bases, and 11 bases lay in between. The CDR3 contains 13 residues. The CDR3, as DNA: TGCAGCGTTGTAGACAGGCCGAATTCACCCCTCCACTTT. This translates into CSVVDRPNSPLHF.

V usage is TRBV9 and J usage is TRBJ1-5; 7 nucleotides line up with TRBD1. CDR3 length: 15 residues. The junction had 10 bases not matched to a gene; V was cut back by 3 bases and J by 7 bases. Per the germline V gene, CDR1 is SGDLS and CDR2 is YYNGEE. CDR3 sequence reads: CASSAHEGAWQPQHF. The CDR3 nucleotides are TGTGCCAGCAGCGCTCACGAGGGGGCCTGGCAGCCCCAGCATTTT.

The rearrangement joins TRBV18 to TRBJ2-5, with D possibly matching TRBD1 (6 bases). Germline assignment: CDR1 KGHSH and CDR2 LQKENI. CDR3 size: 14 residues. V was cut by 2 bases and J by 4 bases, with 11 bases left in between. CDR3 residues: CASSPFQQGETQYF. Written as DNA, the CDR3 is TGTGCCAGCTCACCATTTCAACAGGGAGAGACCCAGTACTTC.

The chain joins TRBV27 to TRBJ1-2, with D possibly matching TRBD1 (6 bases). CDR1 is MNHEY and CDR2 is SMNVEV in the germline V gene (reference sequence). V gave up 0 bases and J gave up 3 bases, with 8 bases separating them. The CDR3 has 14 amino acids. Here the CDR3 DNA reads TGTGCCAGCAGTTTATCGTGGGGGCACTATGGCTACACCTTC. Translated: CASSLSWGHYGYTF.

The J gene is TRBJ1-2, the V gene TRBV4-1, with TRBD1 matching 7 bases. Germline CDR1 is MGHRA and CDR2 is YSYEKL. Trimming took 0 bases from V and 8 from J; bases not matched to a gene: 6. The CDR3 has 14 residues. CDR3 sequence: CASSQEQGIRGYTF. The DNA of the CDR3 is TGCGCCAGCAGCCAAGAACAGGGGATTCGGGGCTACACCTTC.

V gene TRBV4-1 combines with J gene TRBJ2-2, with 9 positions matching TRBD2. CDR1 and CDR2 (germline): MGHRA, YSYEKL. The CDR3 is 17 amino acids. Losses at the gene ends were 6 bases for V and 2 bases for J; bases not matched to a gene: 10. CDR3 protein: CASRLNSGGQNTGELFF. The CDR3 region has the DNA TGCGCCAGCAGGTTAAATAGCGGGGGCCAAAACACCGGGGAGCTGTTTTTT.

The chain is built from TRBV7-2 and TRBJ2-2; D gene uncertain. Germline CDR1 reads SGHTA; CDR2 reads FQGNSA. V gave up 4 bases and J gave up 0 bases, with 9 bases separating them. This CDR3 contains 15 residues. The chain's CDR3 is CASSSVPSNTGELFF. CDR3 bases: TGTGCCAGCAGCTCCGTCCCTTCGAACACCGGGGAGCTGTTTTTT.

The DNA of the CDR3 is TGTGCCACCAGCAGAGTAGAGAGTGAAGCTTTCTTT. Its protein is CATSRVESEAFF. The chain uses TRBV15 and TRBJ1-1; D is uncertain. Germline V CDR1 and CDR2: LNHNV, YYDKDF (reference sequence). Between the trimmed V and J ends, which lost 1 base and 7 bases, there was a span of 7 bases. This CDR3 has 12 amino acids.

V gene TRBV10-1 combines with J gene TRBJ2-1; 13 bases are a match to TRBD2. After removal of 3 bases from V and 5 bases from J, the junction contained 10 bases not matched to a gene. Germline values: CDR1 WNHNN, CDR2 SYGVQD (reference sequence). The CDR3 length is 18 residues. The CDR3 is CASSDVLAGGPQDNEQFF. CDR3 nucleotides: TGCGCCAGCAGTGATGTACTAGCGGGGGGGCCGCAGGACAATGAGCAGTTCTTC.

The chain recombines TRBV3-1 (or the pseudogene TRBV3-2) with TRBJ2-3; D gene ambiguous. The CDR3 consists of 14 residues. CDR1 and CDR2 (germline): LGHDT, YNNKEL (reference sequence). V gave up 5 bases and J gave up 0 bases, with 9 bases separating them. CDR3 sequence: CASSERRSTDTQYF. CDR3 DNA sequence: TGTGCCAGCAGCGAGCGAAGAAGCACAGATACGCAGTATTTT.

The genes are TRBV5-1 and TRBJ2-7; tentative D call: TRBD1 (5 bases). Germline V gene sequence: CDR1 SGHRS, CDR2 YFSETQ. Trimming cost V 0 bases and J 0 bases, with 13 bases left between them. The CDR3 covers 16 residues. CDR3 sequence: CASSLGRTLSSYEQYF. The CDR3 nucleotides read TGCGCCAGCAGCTTGGGTCGGACACTTTCCTCCTACGAGCAGTACTTC.

The rearrangement uses TRBV29-1 and TRBJ2-5; D is undetermined. This CDR3 is 12 amino acids long. Germline CDR1 SQVTM, CDR2 ANQGSEA. The ends were cut back, 6 bases at V and 2 bases at J, with 10 bases in the middle. The CDR3, as DNA: TGCAGCGTGGCCCCCCCACAAGAGACCCAGTACTTC. It codes for CSVAPPQETQYF. The full variable domain, in which reference TRBV29-1 and TRBJ2-5 provide the parts outside the CDR3, is SAVISQKPSRDICQRGTSLTIQCQVDSQVTMMFWYRQQPGQSLTLIATANQGSEATYESGFVIDKFPISRPNLTFSTLTVSNMSPEDSSIYLCSVAPPQETQYFGPGTRLLVL.

The rearrangement joins TRBV3-1 (or the pseudogene TRBV3-2) to TRBJ1-1; D possibly corresponds to TRBD1 (5 bases). The CDR3 runs 15 residues. The V and J ends lost 2 bases and 0 bases respectively, with 10 bases between them. Germline V CDR1 and CDR2: LGHDT, YNNKEL (reference sequence). As DNA, the CDR3 is TGTGCCAGCAGCCAACAGGGTTTGATGAACACTGAAGCTTTCTTT. It is translated as CASSQQGLMNTEAFF.

The chain joins TRBV27 to TRBJ2-2; TRBD1 aligns across 8 bases. J lost 4 bases, V lost 5 bases, and 18 bases had no gene match. Germline CDR1 MNHEY, CDR2 SMNVEV (reference sequence). The CDR3 is 19 amino acids. The CDR3 sequence: CASSPLVGQGGASTGELFF. CDR3 sequence (DNA): TGTGCCAGCAGTCCACTGGTTGGACAGGGTGGAGCAAGCACCGGGGAGCTGTTTTTT.

V gene TRBV24-1 combines with J gene TRBJ2-2; 10 bases agree with TRBD1. The CDR3 has 17 amino acids. Germline CDR1 reads KGHDR; CDR2 reads SFDVKD. V gave up 3 bases and J gave up 1 base; unmatched junction bases: 4. The CDR3 DNA reads TGTGCCACCAGTGATGGACAGGGGGTATGGAACACCGGGGAGCTGTTTTTT. Translated: CATSDGQGVWNTGELFF.

The genes are TRBV2 and TRBJ2-7; TRBD1 matches at 8 bases. Germline loops: CDR1 SNHLY, CDR2 FYNNEI. V lost 8 bases to trimming and J lost 0 bases; unmatched junction nucleotides: 6. The CDR3 has 14 residues. The DNA for the CDR3 is TGTGCCAGCCAGGGGGCAGTGACCTCCTACGAGCAGTACTTC. Its protein product is CASQGAVTSYEQYF.

V and J are TRBV5-1 and TRBJ2-7, with D perhaps TRBD2 (5 bases). The CDR3 sequence is 14 residues long. V lost 4 bases and J 0 bases, leaving 11 bases between the germline ends. CDR1 SGHRS and CDR2 YFSETQ come from the germline V gene. This CDR3 is CASSPGSSSYEQYF. The CDR3 region has the DNA TGCGCCAGCAGCCCGGGATCCAGCTCCTACGAGCAGTACTTC.

This chain links TRBV5-1 with TRBJ2-2; TRBD2 might be the D (6 bases). Germline CDR1 SGHRS, CDR2 YFSETQ. V gave up 4 bases and J gave up 3 bases, with 13 bases separating them. The CDR3 length is 15 residues. The CDR3 coding sequence is TGCGCCAGCAGCCTTTCACTAGCAGACACCGGGGAGCTGTTTTTT. The encoded protein is CASSLSLADTGELFF.